These T cell receptor beta chains were read from a single sample in a study of OX40 agonist ivuxolimab in advanced cancers. Generated by immunoSEQ multiplex PCR, the TCRdb table keeps only in-frame clones and is missing some. This sample has 20,000 to 25,000 clones, with 80% to 95% found just once. The specimen comprised CD4+ or CD8+ T cells sorted from blood, sampled in a trial of the OX40 agonist ivuxolimab. These TCRs come from an adult with an advanced solid tumor such as melanoma, head and neck, liver or kidney cancer. Both conserved end residues are part of each CDR3. A D gene is named only where the DNA matches it firmly. Clone size is shown for a subset of rows, as once, few, many or a class of expanded clone.

j_call d_call v_call clone_size cdr3_nt cdr3_aa
TRBJ2-5 TRBD2 TRBV7-2 hyperexpanded TGTGCCAGCAGCCAGGGACTAGCGGGGGAGAACCCGTACCAAGAGACCCAGTACTTC CASSQGLAGENPYQETQYF
TRBJ1-1 TRBD1 TRBV7-9 NA TGTGCCAGCAGCTCGCCGCTCGGACAGGGGGCGCCAGGGACTGAAGCTTTCTTT CASSSPLGQGAPGTEAFF
TRBJ1-1 TRBD1 TRBV5-4 NA TGTGCCAGCAGCTTGGATTTGGGACAGGGCGTGGAAGCTTTCTTT CASSLDLGQGVEAFF
TRBJ1-2 TRBD1 TRBV6-1 NA TGTGCCAGCAGTGAATTTCCAGGGGGCGCGGACGGCTACACCTTC CASSEFPGGADGYTF
TRBJ1-1 NA TRBV27 few TGTGCCAGCAGTTCCTTCGGCACTGAAGCTTTCTTT CASSSFGTEAFF
TRBJ2-1 TRBD1 TRBV6-6 NA TGTGCCAGCAGTTACTCAAAGACAGGGGATGAGCAGTTCTTC CASSYSKTGDEQFF
TRBJ1-1 TRBD1 TRBV10-2 NA TGCGCCAGCAGTGAGTCGACAGGGGGCTGGACTGAAGCTTTCTTT CASSESTGGWTEAFF
TRBJ1-3 NA TRBV6-8 NA TGTGCCAGCAGTTTCTGGGAAAACACCATATATTTT CASSFWENTIYF
TRBJ2-1 TRBD1 TRBV6-1 NA TGTGCCAGCAGTGACAGGGGGAGCTCCTACAATGAGCAGTTCTTC CASSDRGSSYNEQFF
TRBJ1-1 TRBD1 TRBV6-5 NA TGTGCCAGCAGTCCAGGACAGGGTGAAGCTTTCTTT CASSPGQGEAFF
TRBJ2-1 NA TRBV11-2 NA TGTGCCAGCGGACCGGAGGTTGAGGGCCCTAATGAGCAGTTCTTC CASGPEVEGPNEQFF
TRBJ1-3 TRBD1 TRBV4-1 NA TGCGCCAGCAGCCAGGACAGGGTCTATGAAAACACCATATATTTT CASSQDRVYENTIYF
TRBJ1-1 NA TRBV4-1 few TGCGCCAGCAGCCAAGAGGCGGGAAACACTGAAGCTTTCTTT CASSQEAGNTEAFF
TRBJ2-3 TRBD1 TRBV19 NA TGTGCCAGTAGTATAGGCGGGGGACAGGGGACAGATACGCAGTATTTT CASSIGGGQGTDTQYF